This is a list of T cell receptor beta chains from one sample in a study of tumor-infiltrating lymphocytes in primary liver carcinoma. TCRdb analysed the multiplex PCR reads with MiXCR anew, one entry per CDR3 protein. The table lists fewer than 200,000 distinct CDR3 sequences, around four fifths of them singletons. Sequencing was carried out using tumor tissue from primary liver carcinoma. These receptors were obtained from a middle-aged man with primary liver carcinoma and hepatitis B virus infection. The CDR3 runs from the conserved cysteine through the conserved F or W. A D gene is named only where the DNA matches it firmly. Clone size is given for some rows only: seen once, a few or many times, or a class if the clone is expanded.

D gene,V gene,clone size,J gene,CDR3 DNA,CDR3 protein
-,TRBV4-1,-,TRBJ2-5,TGCGCCAATAGCCAAGACGACACAGAGACCCAGTACTTC,CANSQDDTETQYF
TRBD2,TRBV5-8,-,TRBJ2-1,TGTGCCAGCAGCTTTCACGGACTAGCGGGATGGAGCTCCTACAATGAGCAGTTCTTC,CASSFHGLAGWSSYNEQFF
TRBD1,TRBV7-9,-,TRBJ1-4,TGTGCCAGCAGCACTACAGGGGTGGAAGAACTGTTTTTT,CASSTTGVEELFF
-,TRBV4-1,medium-sized,TRBJ1-3,TGCGCCAGCAGCCTCGATATAATCGCCTCTGGAAACACCATATATTTT,CASSLDIIASGNTIYF
-,TRBV4-1,-,TRBJ2-1,TGCGCCAGCAGCCAAGAGGAGGGCCCTCCTAATAATCCGTTCTTC,CASSQEEGPPNNPFF
-,TRBV7-8,-,TRBJ2-7,TGTGCCAGTAGCTTATCCTACGAGGATTACTTC,CASSLSYEDYF
TRBD1,TRBV7-9,-,TRBJ2-7,TGCGCCAGCAGCTTACCCCACTTAATGGGACAGCCCTACGAGGAGTACTTC,CASSLPHLMGQPYEEYF
-,TRBV4-1,-,TRBJ2-1,TGCGCCAGCAGCCAAGAAGGGAACGCGGGCCGGAAGCAGTCCTTC,CASSQEGNAGRKQSF
-,TRBV5-1,-,TRBJ1-1,TGTGCCAGCAGCGCCGCATGGGGTTATACTGAAGCTTTCTTT,CASSAAWGYTEAFF
-,TRBV29-1,-,TRBJ2-7,TGCAGCGTGACACTCGGAACTAACGGCTACGAGCAGTACTTC,CSVTLGTNGYEQYF
-,TRBV5-1,-,TRBJ2-1,TGCGCCAGCAGCTTGGAGCCTAACGGGAGTGGGTTCTTT,CASSLEPNGSGFF
TRBD2,TRBV11-2,once,TRBJ2-3,TGTGCCAGGAGCTTAGAGTGGACTAGGACAGATACGCAGTATTTT,CARSLEWTRTDTQYF
-,TRBV29-1,-,TRBJ2-3,TGCAGCGCCGAATATCGGGACATGGGTACAGATACGCAGTATTTT,CSAEYRDMGTDTQYF
TRBD2,TRBV6-2/TRBV6-3,-,TRBJ2-1,TGTGCCAGCAGTTTCCTGATTGAGGCATGGGTTCTAGCGGGAGAAAGGGTCAATGGGCAGTTCTTC,CASSFLIEAWVLAGERVNGQFF
TRBD2,TRBV11-2,-,TRBJ2-3,TGTGCCAGTAGCCGATCGCCGGGACTAGCGGGAGAGAGAACAGATACGCAGTATTTT,CASSRSPGLAGERTDTQYF
-,TRBV4-3,-,TRBJ2-2,TGCGCCAGCAGCCCCCTAAGCCCGACAAGGGGTGACTCCACCGGGGAGCTGTTTTTT,CASSPLSPTRGDSTGELFF
-,TRBV10-2,once,TRBJ1-1,TGCGCCGGCAGGGGACTGCATTTGGACACTGAAGCTTTCTTT,CAGRGLHLDTEAFF
TRBD2,TRBV24-1,-,TRBJ2-1,TGTGCCACCAGTGATTCTTTCGTGACTAGCGGGAGGAATGAGCAGTTCTTC,CATSDSFVTSGRNEQFF
-,TRBV12-3/TRBV12-4,-,TRBJ2-1,TGTGCCAGCAAAGGGGGGATTAGGTACAAGCAGTTCTTC,CASKGGIRYKQFF
-,TRBV28,once,TRBJ2-1,TGTGCCGGTAGTCCCCCAGGGGCATGGGAGCAGTTCTTC,CAGSPPGAWEQFF
-,TRBV6-1,many,TRBJ2-2,TGTGCCAGCAGTCCGATTCGGGGAGTCACCGGGGAGCTGTTTTTT,CASSPIRGVTGELFF
-,TRBV5-1,-,TRBJ2-1,TGCGCCAGCAGTTCCCTCCAGGACAATGGGCAGTTCTTC,CASSSLQDNGQFF
-,TRBV12-3/TRBV12-4,-,TRBJ2-5,TGTGCTAACATTTGGGGTCAGGGAGGGACCCAGTACTTC,CANIWGQGGTQYF
-,TRBV5-6,-,TRBJ2-2,TGTGCCAGCAGCTTGGGTGCGAACACCGGGGAGCTGTTCTTT,CASSLGANTGELFF
-,TRBV5-5,-,TRBJ2-7,TGTGCCAGCAGCATGGTCCCACGTGAAGGAAAGCAGTACTTC,CASSMVPREGKQYF
TRBD1,TRBV5-6,many,TRBJ2-7,TGTGCCAGCAGCCAGAACCCGGGACAGGGTGAAAACGAGCAGTACTTC,CASSQNPGQGENEQYF
-,TRBV11-2,once,TRBJ2-2,TGTACCAGCAGCACAGACTCGGACGCTGGGGAGCTGCTTTTT,CTSSTDSDAGELLF
-,TRBV6-2/TRBV6-3,-,TRBJ2-3,TGTGCCAGCAGTTACACGGACTCTCGACAGGTTAAGGTGTCCCGTCAGCCCCAGTATTTT,CASSYTDSRQVKVSRQPQYF
-,TRBV11-2,-,TRBJ2-7,TGTGCCAGCAACCCTAGCTCAATCCAGGGTACTGGGCTGGAGACCCAATACTTC,CASNPSSIQGTGLETQYF
-,TRBV11-2,-,TRBJ2-3,TGTGCCAGCAGTTTAAGTATAGATACGCAGTATTTT,CASSLSIDTQYF
-,TRBV5-1,-,TRBJ2-3,TGCGCCAACAGAACTCAGGAGGGCACAGATACGCAGTATTTT,CANRTQEGTDTQYF
-,TRBV6-1,-,TRBJ1-5,TGTGCCAGCGGTGAAGCGAAGGGCCAACCCCAGCATTTT,CASGEAKGQPQHF
-,TRBV5-8,once,TRBJ2-1,TGTTCCAGCAGCCCTTCAGTAATGGGAGGCTATGAGCAGTTCTTC,CSSSPSVMGGYEQFF
-,TRBV29-1,-,TRBJ2-1,TGCAGCGTTGATCTCTCTAGGGCCAGTACCAATGAGCAGTTCTTC,CSVDLSRASTNEQFF
-,TRBV4-1,-,TRBJ1-2,TGCGCCAACAGTCCGTCCACTGGACTCAACTATGGTTACACCTTC,CANSPSTGLNYGYTF
-,TRBV11-1,-,TRBJ2-3,TGTGCCAGCAGCTCTTGGGGAAGCTCCGTTGGAGCCCACACAGATACGCAGTATTTT,CASSSWGSSVGAHTDTQYF
-,TRBV12-3/TRBV12-4,-,TRBJ1-3,TGTGCCAACAGTTTTGGGGATACAGGGACCGGAAACACCATATATTTT,CANSFGDTGTGNTIYF
-,TRBV4-3,-,TRBJ1-4,TGCGCCAGCAGCCAAGTCCTCGCGGGGGGAGGGTTCGAAAAACTGTTTTTT,CASSQVLAGGGFEKLFF
-,TRBV5-5,-,TRBJ2-5,TGTGCCAGCAGCATTCGACCACGAGGAAGCCTGGGTGAGACCCAGTACTTC,CASSIRPRGSLGETQYF
-,TRBV5-4,-,TRBJ2-5,TGTGCCAGCAGCCAACAGAGGGGGACCCGGTACTTC,CASSQQRGTRYF
TRBD1,TRBV10-3,once,TRBJ2-7,TGTGCCATCAAAAAGGGGGAACAGGGGTTCGAGCAATACTTC,CAIKKGEQGFEQYF
-,TRBV6-2/TRBV6-3,-,TRBJ2-5,TGTGCCAGCAGTTCCGTACTAACGAATACCCAGTACTTC,CASSSVLTNTQYF
-,TRBV20-1,once,TRBJ1-6,TGCATTGCTAGTTGGGTTGGGACCGCAACGTATTCACCCCTCCACTTT,CIASWVGTATYSPLHF
TRBD2,TRBV11-1,-,TRBJ2-4,TGTGCGAGCAGCTATCCCGAGACTAGCGGGACCAAAAACATTCTGTACTTC,CASSYPETSGTKNILYF
TRBD2,TRBV6-5,-,TRBJ2-1,TGTGCCAGCAGTTACTCTGGGACTAGCGGGAGAGGGAATGAGCAGATCTTC,CASSYSGTSGRGNEQIF
TRBD2,TRBV6-5,-,TRBJ2-7,TGTGCCAGCAGTGCCTATCTACTAGCCGGGACTAGCGTGTACGAGCAGTATTTC,CASSAYLLAGTSVYEQYF
TRBD2,TRBV12-3/TRBV12-4,-,TRBJ2-1,TGTGCCAGCAGCCATGGTGGGAGGGATGAGCAGTTCTTC,CASSHGGRDEQFF
TRBD1,TRBV5-1,-,TRBJ1-2,TGCGCCAGCAGCTGCCCCTCGACAGGGACGGGGGAAGGGAACTATGGCTGCACCTTC,CASSCPSTGTGEGNYGCTF
-,TRBV6-5,-,TRBJ2-7,TGTGCCAGCAGTGCCCATCTACTGGCCGGGGCTAGCGTGTACGAGCAGTACTTC,CASSAHLLAGASVYEQYF
-,TRBV20-1,-,TRBJ2-7,TGCAATGCTCATCCCCAGATCTACGAGCAGTACTTC,CNAHPQIYEQYF
TRBD2,TRBV14,-,TRBJ2-7,TGTGTCAGCAGCCAAGCGGGGTCCTCCTACGAGCAGTACTTC,CVSSQAGSSYEQYF
-,TRBV5-4,-,TRBJ2-7,TGTGCCAGCTGGTTGGCCGGTTTCTCCTACGAGCAGTACTTC,CASWLAGFSYEQYF
TRBD1,TRBV6-2/TRBV6-3,-,TRBJ1-5,TGTTCTAGCATTACCAAGGGACAGGTTTCCATATTGGGCAATCAGCCCCAGCATTTT,CSSITKGQVSILGNQPQHF
-,TRBV4-1,-,TRBJ2-2,TGCGCCAGCACCCACGCCGTAGCCGGGAAGCTGTTTTTT,CASTHAVAGKLFF
-,TRBV20-1,few,TRBJ1-1,TGCAGTGCTAGCCCAACCGGGTTAGACACTGAAGCTTTCTTT,CSASPTGLDTEAFF
-,TRBV12-3/TRBV12-4,-,TRBJ1-5,TGTGCCAGCAGTTTAAACCCGGGTGGAGTCGTTAGCAATCAGCCCCAGCATTTT,CASSLNPGGVVSNQPQHF